The sequence of this T cell receptor (beta chain) was determined in a study of T cell responses to AZD1222 COVID-19 vaccine. Findings and caveats of the study: Across spike, vaccine-associated CD4 TCRs were found, dominant at 160-218 and 743-854. The donors showed a predominance of white British ancestry and of females, with possible underestimation of clonal diversity. Two doses of AZD1222 preceded a rise in Spike-specific TCR breadth and depth.

To note about this clone: The antigen is not known.

Clones were read by immunoSEQ multiplex PCR, and TCRdb kept only the in-frame ones, dropping some. The repertoire holds approximately 150,000 clones, with around 90% as singletons. The CDR3 has 14 residues. The germline V and J ends were trimmed by 4 bases and 4 bases, with 14 bases remaining between them. The germline V gene encodes CDR1 SGHRS and CDR2 YFSETQ. The chain joins TRBV5-1 to TRBJ1-2, with D uncertain. The receptor was derived from an adult in good health. The source material was peripheral blood, sampled on day 0 of AZD1222 vaccination. CDR3 sequence (DNA): TGCGCCAGCAGCCCCGAAGGGTTGCTCTATGGCTACACCTTC. This gives the protein CASSPEGLLYGYTF. Combining the CDR3 with reference TRBV5-1 and TRBJ1-2 gives the whole variable domain KAGVTQTPRYLIKTRGQQVTLSCSPISGHRSVSWYQQTPGQGLQFLFEYFSETQRNKGNFPGRFSGRQFSNSRSEMNVSTLELGDSALYLCASSPEGLLYGYTFGSGTRLTVV.